These 21 T cell receptor beta chains were sequenced from one sample in a study of early stage breast cancer tumors. Measured with immunoSEQ multiplex PCR; TCRdb has only the in-frame clones, and not every one. The sample carries about 30,000 clones, about 70% recorded once. Sequencing input: blood. These receptors all stem from a person between 50 and 60 years old with breast cancer.

The chain recombines TRBV19 with TRBJ2-7; D is ambiguous. The CDR3 contains 16 residues. V lost 3 bases and J lost 4, with 19 bases in between. The germline V gene encodes CDR1 LNHDA and CDR2 SQIVND (reference sequence). CDR3 nucleotide sequence: TGTGCCAGTAGTATTTTCCCCAGGTCCGAGCAATACGAGCAGTACTTC. Protein product: CASSIFPRSEQYEQYF. Looking up the rest from reference TRBV19 and TRBJ2-7 gives the full variable domain: DGGITQSPKYLFRKEGQNVTLSCEQNLNHDAMYWYRQDPGQGLRLIYYSQIVNDFQKGDIAEGYSVSREKKESFPLTVTSAQKNPTAFYLCASSIFPRSEQYEQYFGPGTRLTVT.

The chain couples TRBV20-1 to TRBJ2-1; D call uncertain. This CDR3 is 11 amino acids long. Deletions cut 2 bases from V and 8 bases from J, with 7 bases between. Germline V gene lookup returns CDR1 DFQATT and CDR2 SNEGSKA (reference sequence). CDR3 bases: TGCAGTGCTAGACCCTTCCATGAGCAGTTCTTC. Amino acid sequence: CSARPFHEQFF.

DNA of the CDR3: TGTGCCAGCAGCTTGATGGGTAGCAATCAGCCCCAGCATTTT. This sequence encodes CASSLMGSNQPQHF. This sequence joins TRBV5-4 and TRBJ1-5; D uncertain. The CDR3 is 14 amino acids. Germline V gene lookup returns CDR1 SGHNT and CDR2 YYREEE (reference sequence). V was pared by 1 base and J by 0 bases, with 5 bases between.

This clone was seen more than once but under ten times. V usage is TRBV5-1 and J usage is TRBJ2-7; D is uncertain. Per the germline V gene, CDR1 is SGHRS and CDR2 is YFSETQ. Trimming took off 1 base at V and 2 bases at J, with 7 bases between the two ends. The CDR3 consists of 13 residues. The CDR3 is CASSLSQAYEQYF. For the CDR3, the DNA is TGCGCCAGCAGCTTGTCCCAGGCCTACGAGCAGTACTTC.

The gene calls are TRBV5-8 and TRBJ1-2, with 12 bases aligning to TRBD1. The length of the CDR3 is 18 residues. The germline V gene encodes CDR1 SGHTS and CDR2 YDEGEE. The V and J ends lost 2 bases and 7 bases, in that order; junction bases with no gene match: 15. CDR3 DNA: TGTGCCAGCAGCTTTTTCCGGGACAGGGGGCTTCAGGCCCTTGGCTACACCTTC. Translation: CASSFFRDRGLQALGYTF.

CDR3 sequence reads: CASSDGGLAGNNEQFF. In DNA, the CDR3 is TGTGCCAGTAGTGACGGAGGGCTAGCGGGGAACAATGAGCAGTTCTTC. The V and J genes are TRBV19 and TRBJ2-1; TRBD2 agrees at 9 bases. CDR1 LNHDA and CDR2 SQIVND come from the germline V gene (reference sequence). CDR3 length: 16 amino acids. The V segment lost 5 bases and the J segment 5 bases; nucleotides outside the gene matches: 10.

The CDR3 protein is CASSQDRFPSRTGELFF. The CDR3 DNA reads TGCGCCAGCAGCCAAGATCGTTTCCCTAGCCGGACCGGGGAGCTGTTTTTT. V usage is TRBV4-3 and J usage is TRBJ2-2; D might be TRBD2 (5 bases). The V and J ends lost 0 bases and 5 bases respectively, with 16 bases between them. The CDR3 totals 17 residues. Germline V CDR1 and CDR2: LGHNA, YSLEER.

The sample holds a few counts of this clone. The V call is TRBV7-9, the J call TRBJ2-1; 8 bases map to TRBD2. Per the germline V gene, CDR1 is SEHNR and CDR2 is FQNEAQ (reference sequence). V lost 4 bases and J lost 5; bases outside the gene matches: 7. The CDR3 runs 15 residues. CDR3 protein: CASSSERERNNEQFF. CDR3 coding DNA: TGTGCCAGCAGCTCCGAGCGGGAGCGGAACAATGAGCAGTTCTTC.

The chain uses TRBV12-5 and TRBJ2-1; 16 nucleotides match TRBD2. From germline, CDR1 is LGHNT and CDR2 FRNRAP. Losses at the gene ends were 0 bases for V and 9 bases for J; bases not matched to a gene: 8. The CDR3 is made up of 18 amino acids. CDR3 nucleotide sequence: TGTGCTAGTGGTTTGGTACTAGGGGGACTAGCGGGAGGGGTTGAGCAGTTCTTC. It yields the protein CASGLVLGGLAGGVEQFF.

The rearrangement uses TRBV7-9 and TRBJ1-4, with TRBD1 matching 10 bases. Germline V gene lookup returns CDR1 SEHNR and CDR2 FQNEAQ (reference sequence). The trim removed 3 bases at V and 8 bases at J, leaving 6 bases unmatched. This CDR3 is 15 amino acids long. The CDR3 protein is CASSFGDRGGEKLFF. In nucleotides, the CDR3 is TGTGCCAGCAGCTTTGGGGACAGGGGAGGGGAAAAACTGTTTTTT.

The CDR3 sequence: CASSLGLAVDEQFF. The CDR3 bases are TGTGCCAGCAGCTTGGGGCTAGCCGTCGATGAGCAGTTCTTC. V and J are TRBV5-6 and TRBJ2-1, with a tentative D call TRBD2 (5 bases). Germline V gene data show CDR1 as SGHDT and CDR2 as YYEEEE. CDR3 size: 14 residues. Trimming shortened V by 0 bases and J by 8 bases, and 12 bases separated the two germline ends.

This clone was detected only a few times. The J gene is TRBJ1-2, the V gene TRBV19; no definite D call. Germline V CDR1 and CDR2: LNHDA, SQIVND (reference sequence). V was shortened by 3 bases and J by 4 bases, with 9 bases between the two germline ends. The length of the CDR3 is 13 residues. CDR3: CASSMDRLYGYTF. As DNA, the CDR3 is TGTGCCAGTAGTATGGACCGCCTCTATGGCTACACCTTC.

The rearrangement uses TRBV11-3 and TRBJ2-1; 12 bases fit TRBD2. In germline, CDR1 is SGHNT, CDR2 YENEEA. V lost 8 bases and J lost 4; bases outside the gene matches: 15. CDR3 size: 18 residues. The CDR3 loop is CASGRQTSGSNRYNEQFF. The CDR3 DNA reads TGTGCCAGCGGTCGGCAGACTAGCGGGAGCAATCGGTACAATGAGCAGTTCTTC. The full variable domain, completed using reference TRBV11-3 and TRBJ2-1, is EAGVVQSPRYKIIEKKQPVAFWCNPISGHNTLYWYLQNLGQGPELLIRYENEEAVDDSQLPKDRFSAERLKGVDSTLKIQPAELGDSAVYLCASGRQTSGSNRYNEQFFGPGTRLTVL.

This chain connects TRBV10-2 to TRBJ2-5; tentative D call: TRBD1 (6 bases). Germline V gene data show CDR1 as WSHSY and CDR2 as SAAADI. Between the trimmed V and J ends, which lost 4 bases and 4 bases, there was a span of 7 bases. The length of the CDR3 is 12 residues. CDR3 protein: CASSAGVETQYF. The CDR3 bases are TGCGCCAGCAGTGCAGGGGTAGAGACCCAGTACTTC.

This sequence joins TRBV27 and TRBJ2-7; D gene unclear. V lost 2 bases and J lost 5, with 7 bases in between. The CDR3 is 12 amino acids. Per germline, CDR1 MNHEY and CDR2 SMNVEV (reference sequence). The CDR3 DNA reads TGTGCCAGCAGTTTAAGAGGTAACGAGCAGTACTTC. As protein: CASSLRGNEQYF.

The chain carries TRBV7-3 and TRBJ2-2, with 10 bases fitting TRBD2. Unmatched junction bases numbered 5, after V lost 1 base and J lost 3 bases. The CDR3 loop spans 17 amino acids. Germline assignment: CDR1 SGHTA and CDR2 FQGTGA. CDR3 nucleotides: TGTGCCAGCAGCTTAATGAGTAGCGGGAGGTACACCGGGGAGCTGTTTTTT. Its protein is CASSLMSSGRYTGELFF.

The chain uses TRBV10-3 and TRBJ2-3; 8 bases agree with TRBD2. The CDR3 covers 13 residues. Trimming removed 8 bases from V and 2 bases from J; junction bases left unmatched: 3. Looked up from germline, CDR1 is ENHRY and CDR2 is SYGVKD. The CDR3 region has the DNA TGTGCCATCGGTAGCGGGACCACAGATACGCAGTATTTT. It translates to CAIGSGTTDTQYF.

The chain links TRBV5-1 to TRBJ2-2; 8 bases fit TRBD2. Germline V lookup: CDR1 SGHRS, CDR2 YFSETQ. With V trimmed by 4 bases and J by 4 bases, 12 bases remained unmatched. The CDR3 is 17 amino acids. DNA of the CDR3: TGCGCCAGCAGCGTTAATGGTGTCCGGGAGGGCACCGGGGAGCTGTTTTTT. Amino acids: CASSVNGVREGTGELFF.

The genes are TRBV30 and TRBJ2-2; TRBD1 matches at 7 bases. The CDR3 is 16 residues long. V shed 2 bases and J 0 bases; nucleotides not matched to a gene: 6. Looked up from germline, CDR1 is GTSNPN and CDR2 is SVGIG (reference sequence). CDR3 amino acids: CAWSTGQISNTGELFF. The CDR3 DNA is TGTGCCTGGAGTACGGGACAGATATCGAACACCGGGGAGCTGTTTTTT.

The V call is TRBV7-6, the J call TRBJ2-1; no clear D gene. Germline lookup yields CDR1 SGHVS and CDR2 FNYEAQ. Between the trimmed V and J ends, which lost 6 bases and 7 bases, there was a span of 16 bases. This CDR3 comprises 14 residues. CDR3: CASRGRNLGNEQFF. For the CDR3, the DNA is TGTGCCAGCAGAGGAAGGAACCTTGGGAATGAGCAGTTCTTC.

About this clone: Compared with germline, one end of the junction differs, possibly owing to a read error. The chain uses TRBV7-7 and TRBJ2-1, with D tentatively TRBD2 (6 bases). The germline V gene encodes CDR1 SSHAT and CDR2 FNYEAQ (reference sequence). The CDR3 totals 15 residues. CDR3 sequence (DNA): TGTGCTAGCAGCTTAGCGCTCGGGACTTCCAATGAGCAGTTCTTC. Translated: CASSLALGTSNEQFF.